This TCR beta chain came from a study of blood T cell repertoires in COVID-19. The overall study: The United States, Italy and Spain provided the acute and convalescent COVID-19 samples. PBMCs, B-cell-depleted T cells, or T cells provided the cDNA or gDNA that made up the material.

V dropped 7 bases and J dropped 0 bases, with 12 bases sitting between them. Germline V gives CDR1 SQVTM, CDR2 ANQGSEA. CDR3 length: 13 residues. Per the original data handling: Estimation of nucleated cell counts relied on the amplification of reference gene primers. The data were produced by immunoSEQ multiplex PCR, yet TCRdb's version contains in-frame clones alone and is incomplete. V, J and clone size are taken as reported in that table, and D and trimming were inferred from the DNA itself. The repertoire holds 150,000 or so clones, roughly 80% seen once, with about 9.4% in the top ten. This clonotype originated in a woman aged 50 to 60 with active or convalescent COVID-19. The sample consisted of peripheral blood. The V and J genes are TRBV29-1 and TRBJ1-1; TRBD1 might be the D (5 bases). The CDR3 spells CSARNRMNTEAFF. Written as DNA, the CDR3 is TGCAGCGCTAGAAACAGGATGAACACTGAAGCTTTCTTT.